The clone carrying this T cell receptor (beta chain) was seen just once. Its antigen is undetermined. The record originates from a study of shared clonotypes between healthy human individuals. Overall study: The study used three CD4 naive, three CD4 memory, two CD8 naive and one CD8 memory plate per donor.

Study-wide results and limits: Across subsets, estimated richness was generally greater for naive than for memory populations.

The table came from immunoSEQ multiplex PCR; TCRdb's copy has only in-frame clones and leaves some out. The table shows about 800,000 clones, with about 97% occurring only once. CD45RO-negative cells were positively selected for CCR7, leaving out terminally differentiated effector memory CD45RA+ cells. All of the donors resided in Nashville, Tennessee, and each was a Caucasian adult. Sequencing was done on a sample of naive CD8+ T cells sorted from blood. The sequence came from a man younger than 45 in good health.

The CDR3 loop reads CASSQGRGLGYEQYF. In DNA form, the CDR3 reads TGCGCCAGCAGCCAAGGACGAGGGCTCGGCTACGAGCAGTACTTC. The chain couples TRBV4-1 to TRBJ2-7, with D possibly TRBD2 on 5 matching bases. The CDR3 contains 15 residues. V was clipped by 1 base and J by 3 bases, with 13 bases between them. Germline loops: CDR1 MGHRA, CDR2 YSYEKL.